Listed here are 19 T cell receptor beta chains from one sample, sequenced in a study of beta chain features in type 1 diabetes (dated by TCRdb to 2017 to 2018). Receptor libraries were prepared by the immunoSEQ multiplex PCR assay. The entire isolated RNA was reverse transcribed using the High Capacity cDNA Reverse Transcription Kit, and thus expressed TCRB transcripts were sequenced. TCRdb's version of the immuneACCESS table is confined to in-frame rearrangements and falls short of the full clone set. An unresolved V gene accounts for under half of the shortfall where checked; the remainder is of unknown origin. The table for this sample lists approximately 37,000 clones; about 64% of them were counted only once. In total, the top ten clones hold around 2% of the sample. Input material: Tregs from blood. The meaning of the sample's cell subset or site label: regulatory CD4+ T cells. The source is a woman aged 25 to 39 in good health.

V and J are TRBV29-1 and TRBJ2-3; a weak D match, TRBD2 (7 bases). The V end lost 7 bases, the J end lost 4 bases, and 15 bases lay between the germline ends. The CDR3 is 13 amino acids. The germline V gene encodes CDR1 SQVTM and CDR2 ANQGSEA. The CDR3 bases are TGCAGCGCCAGACGGCGGGGGCCAGATACGCAGTATTTT. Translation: CSARRRGPDTQYF.

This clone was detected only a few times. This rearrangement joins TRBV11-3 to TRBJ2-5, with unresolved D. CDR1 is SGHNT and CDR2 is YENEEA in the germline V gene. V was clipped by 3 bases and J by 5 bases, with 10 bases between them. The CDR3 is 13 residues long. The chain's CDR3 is CASSLRRMETQYF. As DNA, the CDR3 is TGTGCCAGCAGCTTGAGGCGTATGGAGACCCAGTACTTC. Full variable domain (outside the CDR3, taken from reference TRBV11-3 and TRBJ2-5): EAGVVQSPRYKIIEKKQPVAFWCNPISGHNTLYWYLQNLGQGPELLIRYENEEAVDDSQLPKDRFSAERLKGVDSTLKIQPAELGDSAVYLCASSLRRMETQYFGPGTRLLVL.

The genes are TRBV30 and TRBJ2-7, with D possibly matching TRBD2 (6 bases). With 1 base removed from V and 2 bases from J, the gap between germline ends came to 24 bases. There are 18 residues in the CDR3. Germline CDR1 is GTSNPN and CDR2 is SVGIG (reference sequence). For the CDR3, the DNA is TGTGCCTGGAGTGGTCACAGCTCAGCGGGCAAGTTCGCCTACGAGCAGTACTTC. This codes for CAWSGHSSAGKFAYEQYF.

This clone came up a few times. The CDR3 coding sequence is TGTGCCAGAAGCTATGGACAGGGGGTATACAATGAGCAGTTCTTC. Protein sequence: CARSYGQGVYNEQFF. This chain connects TRBV5-3 to TRBJ2-1; 10 bases match TRBD1. TRBV5-3 is known as an ORF, though its function is uncertain. The CDR3 has 15 amino acids. Trimming cost V 3 bases and J 4 bases; bases outside gene matches: 4.

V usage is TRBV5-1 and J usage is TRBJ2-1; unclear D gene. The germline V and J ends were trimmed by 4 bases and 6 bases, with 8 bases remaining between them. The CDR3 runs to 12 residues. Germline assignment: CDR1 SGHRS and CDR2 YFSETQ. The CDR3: CASSPRLNEQFF. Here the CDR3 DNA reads TGCGCCAGCAGCCCCCGACTCAATGAGCAGTTCTTC.

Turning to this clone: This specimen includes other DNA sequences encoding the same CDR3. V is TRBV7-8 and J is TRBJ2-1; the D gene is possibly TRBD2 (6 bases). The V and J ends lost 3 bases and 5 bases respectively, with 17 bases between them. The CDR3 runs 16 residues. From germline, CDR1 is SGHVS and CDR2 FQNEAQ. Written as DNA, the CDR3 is TGTGCCAGCAGCTTCTGGAGGGGAAGGGAGGACAATGAGCAGTTCTTC. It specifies CASSFWRGREDNEQFF.

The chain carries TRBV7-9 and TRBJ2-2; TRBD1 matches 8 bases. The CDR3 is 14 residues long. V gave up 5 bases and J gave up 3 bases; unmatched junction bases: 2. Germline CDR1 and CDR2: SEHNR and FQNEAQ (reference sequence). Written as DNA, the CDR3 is TGTGCCAGCAGCCCACAGGGGGACACCGGGGAGCTGTTTTTT. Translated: CASSPQGDTGELFF.

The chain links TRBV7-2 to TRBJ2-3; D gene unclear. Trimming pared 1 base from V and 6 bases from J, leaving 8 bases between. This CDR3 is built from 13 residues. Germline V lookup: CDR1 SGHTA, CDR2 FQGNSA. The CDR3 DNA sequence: TGTGCCAGCAGCTTAGTTTCCCTCGATACGCAGTATTTT. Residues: CASSLVSLDTQYF. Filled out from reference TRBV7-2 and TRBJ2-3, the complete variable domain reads GAGVSQSPSNKVTEKGKDVELRCDPISGHTALYWYRQSLGQGLEFLIYFQGNSAPDKSGLPSDRFSAERTGGSVSTLTIQRTQQEDSAVYLCASSLVSLDTQYFGPGTRLTVL.

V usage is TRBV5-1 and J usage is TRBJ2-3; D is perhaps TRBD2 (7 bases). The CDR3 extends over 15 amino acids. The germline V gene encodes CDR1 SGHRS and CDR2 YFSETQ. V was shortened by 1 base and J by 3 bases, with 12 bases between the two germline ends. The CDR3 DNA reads TGCGCCAGCAGCTTGTCCGGGGGGCTTACAGATACGCAGTATTTT. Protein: CASSLSGGLTDTQYF.

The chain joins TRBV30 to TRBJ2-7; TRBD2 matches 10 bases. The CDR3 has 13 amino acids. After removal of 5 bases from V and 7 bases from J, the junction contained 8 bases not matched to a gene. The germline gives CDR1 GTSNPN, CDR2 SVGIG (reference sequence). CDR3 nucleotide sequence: TGTGCCTGGGGCCTAGCGGGAGTGAGAGAGCAGTACTTC. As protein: CAWGLAGVREQYF.

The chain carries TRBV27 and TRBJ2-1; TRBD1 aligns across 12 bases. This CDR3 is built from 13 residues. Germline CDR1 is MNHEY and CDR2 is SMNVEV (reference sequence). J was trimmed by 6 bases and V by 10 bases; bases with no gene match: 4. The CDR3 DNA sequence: TGTGCCACCGGGACAGGGGGCCTCAATGAGCAGTTCTTC. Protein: CATGTGGLNEQFF.

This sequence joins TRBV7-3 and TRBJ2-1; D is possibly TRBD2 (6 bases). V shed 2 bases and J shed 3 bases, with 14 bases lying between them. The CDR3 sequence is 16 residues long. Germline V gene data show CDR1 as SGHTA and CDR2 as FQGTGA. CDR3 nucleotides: TGTGCCAGCAGCTTAGCGGGGAGCCCCCTCTACAATGAGCAGTTCTTC. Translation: CASSLAGSPLYNEQFF.

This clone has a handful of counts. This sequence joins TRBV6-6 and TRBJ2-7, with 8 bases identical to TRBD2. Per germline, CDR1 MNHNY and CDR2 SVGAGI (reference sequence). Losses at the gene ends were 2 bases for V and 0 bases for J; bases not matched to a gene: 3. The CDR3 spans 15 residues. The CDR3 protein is CASSYRSGSSYEQYF. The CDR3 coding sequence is TGTGCCAGCAGTTACCGAAGCGGGAGCTCCTACGAGCAGTACTTC.

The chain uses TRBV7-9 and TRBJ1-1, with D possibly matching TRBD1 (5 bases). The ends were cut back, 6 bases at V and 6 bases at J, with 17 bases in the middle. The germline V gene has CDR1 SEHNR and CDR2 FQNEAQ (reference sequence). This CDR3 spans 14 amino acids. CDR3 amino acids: CASRNSAGDPEAFF. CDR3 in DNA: TGTGCCAGCAGAAACTCGGCGGGGGATCCTGAAGCTTTCTTT.

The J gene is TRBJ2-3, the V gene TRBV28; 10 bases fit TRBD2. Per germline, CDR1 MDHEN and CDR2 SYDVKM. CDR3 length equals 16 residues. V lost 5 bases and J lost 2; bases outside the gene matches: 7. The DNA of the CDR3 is TGTGCCAGCAGTCCGCTAGCGGGGGCGTTCACAGATACGCAGTATTTT. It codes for CASSPLAGAFTDTQYF.

The CDR3 sequence: CASSPGVDTEAFF. The CDR3, as DNA: TGTGCCAGCAGCCCAGGGGTCGACACTGAAGCTTTCTTT. This rearrangement joins TRBV7-2 to TRBJ1-1, with D perhaps TRBD1 (6 bases). The CDR3 contains 13 residues. CDR1 is SGHTA and CDR2 is FQGNSA in the germline V gene. V lost 5 bases and J 3 bases, leaving 10 bases between the germline ends.

The CDR3 DNA reads TGTGCCTGGCGCAGACAGGGTGACAATTCACCCCTCCACTTT. Its translation: CAWRRQGDNSPLHF. The chain links TRBV30 to TRBJ1-6, with 7 bases matching TRBD1. Trimming cost V 5 bases and J 7 bases; bases outside gene matches: 8. The CDR3 runs to 14 residues. Germline V CDR1 and CDR2: GTSNPN, SVGIG (reference sequence).

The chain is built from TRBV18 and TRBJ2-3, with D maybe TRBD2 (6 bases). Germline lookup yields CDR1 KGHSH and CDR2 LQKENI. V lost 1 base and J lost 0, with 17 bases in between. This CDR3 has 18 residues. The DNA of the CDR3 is TGTGCCAGCTCACCACATGCAGCGGGCGCAACTAGCACAGATACGCAGTATTTT. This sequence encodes CASSPHAAGATSTDTQYF.

The CDR3 reads CASSTRDRAEKLFF. As DNA, the CDR3 is TGTGCCAGCAGCACCCGGGACAGGGCTGAAAAACTGTTTTTT. J is TRBJ1-4 and V is TRBV11-2; 9 positions agree with TRBD1. This CDR3 has 14 residues. The V and J ends lost 5 bases and 7 bases, in that order; junction bases with no gene match: 5. Germline V gene data show CDR1 as SGHAT and CDR2 as FQNNGV.